The rows below give T cell receptor beta chains drawn from one sample of a study of blood T cell repertoires in COVID-19. The table came from immunoSEQ multiplex PCR; TCRdb's copy has only in-frame clones and leaves some out. Of approximately 200,000 clones detected, about nine tenths appear once; the ten largest clones hold approximately 2.6%. The material sequenced was peripheral blood. These receptor sequences come from an older woman with acute or convalescent COVID-19. CDR3s include the opening cysteine and the closing phenylalanine or tryptophan. Each record gives: J gene, V gene, CDR3 protein.

>TRBJ1-2|TRBV28
CASSWGQASYGYTF
>TRBJ2-1|TRBV20-1
CSASNPASGSPYYNEQFF
>TRBJ2-7|TRBV27
CASSPTTSSYEQYF
>TRBJ1-1|TRBV30
CAWSPGDRVNFEAFF
>TRBJ1-2|TRBV10-3
CAISTTGTGDGYTF
>TRBJ2-5|TRBV5-1
CASSQGTSGGKTQYF
>TRBJ1-3|TRBV7-9
CASSLGMRDGRNTIYF
>TRBJ1-1|TRBV2
CATRGQGYTEAFF
>TRBJ2-1|TRBV29-1
CSWAMGTSGLHNEQFF
>TRBJ1-6|TRBV29-1
CSARGQGNSPLHF
>TRBJ1-2|TRBV27
CASRSTDYYGYTF
>TRBJ1-2|TRBV20-1
CSASRYRDGGYTF
>TRBJ2-2|TRBV19
CASRTLGALNGELFF
>TRBJ2-1|TRBV2
CARTSGSYNEQFF
>TRBJ2-5|TRBV11-2
CASSLAGLAGGGQETQYF
>TRBJ1-6|TRBV6-4
CASGRDSNSPLHF
>TRBJ1-6|TRBV7-9
CASSLNPYNSPLHF
>TRBJ1-1|TRBV6-1
CASSEIGAANTEAFF
>TRBJ1-5|TRBV15
CATSSRGNQPQHF
>TRBJ1-4|TRBV6-5
CASSKTRDRTEKLFF
>TRBJ2-1|TRBV3-1/TRBV3-2
CASNRAVGSYNEQFF
>TRBJ1-5|TRBV30
CACVGGTRSSNQPQHF
>TRBJ1-1|TRBV2
CASRNPTGMNTEAFF
>TRBJ2-3|TRBV15
CATSRDQRGGTDTQYF
>TRBJ1-5|TRBV6-1
CASSVTPRAQGNQPQHF
>TRBJ1-5|TRBV5-6
CASSLFGGRGRNQPQHF
>TRBJ1-3|TRBV11-2
CASTTAVWGVAGNTIYF
>TRBJ1-3|TRBV12-3/TRBV12-4
CASSLRPGKVYF
>TRBJ1-2|TRBV15
CATSRWGQDWGYTF
>TRBJ1-5|TRBV2
CASTGQLNQPQHF
>TRBJ2-7|TRBV15
CATSGFTASYEQYF
>TRBJ1-1|TRBV7-3
CASSPGQGTTEAFF
>TRBJ1-4|TRBV7-2
CAIRNRGQANEKLFF
>TRBJ1-2|TRBV7-2
CASSLGGGASYGYTF
>TRBJ2-2|TRBV9
CASSSLFPTGQGAFGELFF
>TRBJ1-3|TRBV7-6
CASSPNFSGNTIYF
>TRBJ2-7|TRBV5-1
CASSLGPRGGEREQYF
>TRBJ2-2|TRBV4-3
CASSQVKGAGTANTGELFF
>TRBJ1-1|TRBV5-4
CASSSDRQGRETEAFF
>TRBJ2-2|TRBV18
CASSRDRDPGELFF
>TRBJ1-3|TRBV7-9
CASSLGWGLEAIYF
>TRBJ2-1|TRBV4-2
CASSQVVAGGGNEQFF
>TRBJ2-1|TRBV7-8
CASSSTSGSYNEQFF
>TRBJ1-1|TRBV3-1/TRBV3-2
CASSPRTGKNTEAFF
>TRBJ2-3|TRBV5-1
CASSRQGEGDTQYF
>TRBJ1-5|TRBV7-2
CASSPSRQEGNQPQHF
>TRBJ1-1|TRBV6-4
CAQPKLGSPIGDTEAFF
>TRBJ1-1|TRBV4-3
CASSRSTGENTEAFF
>TRBJ2-7|TRBV5-4
CASSPEDRTSSYEQYF
>TRBJ2-5|TRBV5-1
CASSLEAVATQYF
>TRBJ2-7|TRBV6-5
CASSSHRGAYEQYF
>TRBJ2-7|TRBV19
CASRTRTDYEQYF
>TRBJ2-2|TRBV4-2
CASSLLGMNTGELFF
>TRBJ1-3|TRBV28
CASGIFHYRDREGLLNTIYF
>TRBJ2-3|TRBV6-2/TRBV6-3
CASSYSRVMDTQYF
>TRBJ2-7|TRBV27
CASKPKRGNYEQYF